The 26 T cell receptor beta chains listed next were all sequenced from one sample in a study of T cell changes during pregnancy in multiple sclerosis. The table came from immunoSEQ multiplex PCR; TCRdb's copy has only in-frame clones and leaves some out. The sample has 70,000 to 75,000 clones, about nine tenths seen once. Sequences were derived from peripheral blood, sampled before pregnancy. The receptors come from a female donor with multiple sclerosis, enrolled in a pregnancy study.

The chain recombines TRBV6-1 with TRBJ1-5, with D possibly being TRBD1 (6 bases). The ends were cut back, 4 bases at V and 2 bases at J, with 12 bases in the middle. The CDR3 totals 15 residues. Per germline, CDR1 MNHNS and CDR2 SASEGT. The CDR3 DNA is TGTGCCAGCAGTGTGGAGGACAGACGCAATCAGCCCCAGCATTTT. Its translation: CASSVEDRRNQPQHF.

The chain recombines TRBV25-1 with TRBJ2-6; D call uncertain. The germline CDR1 and CDR2 sequences are MGHDK and SYGVNS. CDR3 length: 17 amino acids. V lost 3 bases and J 0 bases, leaving 12 bases between the germline ends. In DNA, the CDR3 is TGTGCCAGCAGTGACGGGTCATCATTCTCTGGGGCCAACGTCCTGACTTTC. Translated, it gives CASSDGSSFSGANVLTF.

This clone came up a few times. V usage is TRBV2 and J usage is TRBJ2-5; D perhaps matches TRBD1 (5 bases). Trimming stripped 6 bases from V and 5 bases from J, with 13 bases between. This CDR3 is built from 13 residues. CDR1 is SNHLY, CDR2 FYNNEI, per germline. CDR3 sequence: CASRAGLGETQYF. Here the CDR3 DNA reads TGTGCCAGCAGAGCAGGGTTAGGGGAGACCCAGTACTTC.

This rearrangement joins TRBV10-1 to TRBJ2-3; a weak D match, TRBD2 (6 bases). V lost 0 bases, J lost 3 bases, and 13 bases lay in between. Germline CDR1 and CDR2: WNHNN and SYGVQD (reference sequence). This CDR3 is built from 16 residues. The DNA of the CDR3 is TGCGCCAGCAGTGAGTCGGGGGGTCCCTTTACAGATACGCAGTATTTT. Its protein product is CASSESGGPFTDTQYF.

The chain recombines TRBV18 with TRBJ1-1; no firm D call. With 5 bases removed from V and 3 bases from J, the gap between germline ends came to 10 bases. Germline lookup yields CDR1 KGHSH and CDR2 LQKENI. This CDR3 is 13 amino acids long. The CDR3 nucleotides are TGTGCCAGCTCAACGACGCGGGACACTGAAGCTTTCTTT. Protein sequence: CASSTTRDTEAFF.

V usage is TRBV2 and J usage is TRBJ2-7, with D possibly matching TRBD1 (6 bases). CDR1 SNHLY and CDR2 FYNNEI come from the germline V gene. Trimming left V 0 bases short and J 0 bases short, with 12 bases between. The CDR3 is 16 amino acids. CDR3: CASSEATADSSYEQYF. The CDR3, as DNA: TGTGCCAGCAGTGAAGCGACGGCGGACAGCTCCTACGAGCAGTACTTC. The full variable domain, its missing parts supplied by reference TRBV2 and TRBJ2-7, is EPEVTQTPSHQVTQMGQEVILRCVPISNHLYFYWYRQILGQKVEFLVSFYNNEISEKSEIFDDQFSVERPDGSNFTLKIRSTKLEDSAMYFCASSEATADSSYEQYFGPGTRLTVT.

The chain couples TRBV4-3 to TRBJ1-5; D is perhaps TRBD1 (5 bases). This CDR3 comprises 18 residues. Germline V CDR1 and CDR2: LGHNA, YSLEER. V lost 0 bases and J 3 bases, leaving 18 bases between the germline ends. CDR3 sequence: CASSQDLGGGDANQPQHF. CDR3 in DNA: TGCGCCAGCAGCCAAGATCTGGGGGGAGGGGATGCCAATCAGCCCCAGCATTTT.

This chain joins TRBV18 and TRBJ1-3; no clear D. The CDR3 length is 17 residues. The germline V gene has CDR1 KGHSH and CDR2 LQKENI. V lost 3 bases to trimming and J lost 2 bases, with 17 bases between them. The CDR3 DNA reads as TGTGCCAGCTCACCTGGTGGCTCGGGGAGTGCTGGAAACACCATATATTTT. It codes for CASSPGGSGSAGNTIYF.

This chain connects TRBV29-1 to TRBJ2-1, with D maybe TRBD1 (6 bases). Germline CDR1 and CDR2: SQVTM and ANQGSEA. The CDR3 covers 13 residues. As DNA, the CDR3 is TGCAGTTCCACCGGGACACCTTACAATGAGCAGTTCTTC. Its translation is CSSTGTPYNEQFF.

The chain carries TRBV7-3 and TRBJ2-6, with D possibly matching TRBD2 (5 bases). Trimming took off 3 bases at V and 1 base at J, with 13 bases between the two ends. Per the germline V gene, CDR1 is SGHTA and CDR2 is FQGTGA. This CDR3 has 17 amino acids. Written as DNA, the CDR3 is TGTGCCAGCAGCTTCCGGAACCCGGGATCTGGGGCCAACGTCCTGACTTTC. The encoded protein is CASSFRNPGSGANVLTF.

The V and J genes are TRBV11-2 and TRBJ2-7; 7 bases are a match to TRBD1. The CDR3 consists of 13 residues. J was trimmed by 6 bases and V by 0 bases; bases with no gene match: 2. Germline V gene data show CDR1 as SGHAT and CDR2 as FQNNGV. The CDR3 is CASSLDSGGEQYF. DNA of the CDR3: TGTGCCAGCAGCTTAGATTCAGGGGGCGAGCAGTACTTC.

The rearrangement links TRBV7-6 to TRBJ2-3; TRBD2 matches 7 bases. Germline values: CDR1 SGHVS, CDR2 FNYEAQ. CDR3 size: 16 residues. J was trimmed by 2 bases and V by 6 bases; bases with no gene match: 11. DNA of the CDR3: TGTGCCAGCAGTCTAGGGTGGCGGGGGAACACAGATACGCAGTATTTT. It is translated as CASSLGWRGNTDTQYF.

The chain joins TRBV15 to TRBJ1-1; 7 bases fit TRBD1. This CDR3 is built from 14 residues. With V trimmed by 1 base and J by 3 bases, 2 bases remained unmatched. Germline V lookup: CDR1 LNHNV, CDR2 YYDKDF (reference sequence). CDR3 residues: CATSRAQGYTEAFF. The DNA for the CDR3 is TGTGCCACCAGCAGAGCACAGGGGTACACTGAAGCTTTCTTT.

With regard to this clone: A read error may account for a junction end that differs from germline. The genes are TRBV5-4 and TRBJ2-1; 12 bases map to TRBD2. Germline assignment: CDR1 SGHNT and CDR2 YYREEE (reference sequence). This CDR3 has 17 residues. CDR3 bases: TGTGCCAGCAGATTGGGGGTAACTAGCGGGGGGTACAATGAGCAGTTCTTC. Translated, it gives CASRLGVTSGGYNEQFF. The whole variable domain, remainder taken from reference TRBV5-4 and TRBJ2-1, is ETGVTQSPTHLIKTRGQQVTLRCSSQSGHNTVSWYQQALGQGPQFIFQYYREEENGRGNFPPRFSGLQFPNYSSELNVNALELDDSALYLCASRLGVTSGGYNEQFFGPGTRLTVL.

This rearrangement joins TRBV7-2 to TRBJ1-2; 7 bases line up with TRBD1. CDR3 length equals 13 residues. Germline V gene data show CDR1 as SGHTA and CDR2 as FQGNSA. Trimming removed 5 bases from V and 7 bases from J; junction bases left unmatched: 7. In DNA, the CDR3 is TGTGCCAGCAGCGAACAGGGGATTGCTGGCTACACCTTC. Translated, it gives CASSEQGIAGYTF. The entire variable domain, with the rest obtained from reference TRBV7-2 and TRBJ1-2, is as follows: GAGVSQSPSNKVTEKGKDVELRCDPISGHTALYWYRQSLGQGLEFLIYFQGNSAPDKSGLPSDRFSAERTGGSVSTLTIQRTQQEDSAVYLCASSEQGIAGYTFGSGTRLTVV.

The J gene is TRBJ2-7, the V gene TRBV5-1; 7 nucleotides agree with TRBD1. Unmatched junction bases numbered 7, after V lost 2 bases and J lost 5 bases. Germline V CDR1 and CDR2: SGHRS, YFSETQ. This CDR3 has 14 amino acids. The CDR3 DNA follows: TGCGCCAGCAGCTTAACAGGGGCTGGCGACGAGCAGTACTTC. Protein: CASSLTGAGDEQYF.

The rearrangement uses TRBV4-3 and TRBJ2-2; TRBD2 matches 8 bases. The CDR3 is 17 residues long. Per germline, CDR1 LGHNA and CDR2 YSLEER. The ends lost 0 bases at V and 5 bases at J; junction bases unmatched: 8. The CDR3 is CASSQDISGAWTGELFF. DNA of the CDR3: TGCGCCAGCAGCCAAGATATTAGCGGGGCGTGGACCGGGGAGCTGTTTTTT.

The chain uses TRBV19 and TRBJ1-6; TRBD1 might be the D (5 bases). CDR3 length: 13 amino acids. The V end lost 7 bases, the J end lost 6 bases, and 10 bases lay between the germline ends. Germline V gene data show CDR1 as LNHDA and CDR2 as SQIVND (reference sequence). CDR3 coding DNA: TGTGCCAGTACCCGACAGCTTAATTCACCCCTCCACTTT. Encoded protein: CASTRQLNSPLHF.

The V call is TRBV28, the J call TRBJ2-7, with 7 positions matching TRBD2. With V trimmed by 4 bases and J by 3 bases, 3 bases remained unmatched. The CDR3 is 13 residues long. Germline V lookup: CDR1 MDHEN, CDR2 SYDVKM. The CDR3 bases are TGTGCCAGCAGTTGGGGGGGAGTCTACGAGCAGTACTTC. As protein: CASSWGGVYEQYF.

This sequence joins TRBV18 and TRBJ1-1, with 9 positions matching TRBD1. V lost 4 bases, J lost 6 bases, and 9 bases stayed unmatched. This CDR3 comprises 15 residues. Germline-derived CDR1 and CDR2 are KGHSH and LQKENI. The CDR3 reads CASSQTPGQGPEAFF. The CDR3 coding sequence is TGTGCCAGCTCACAAACCCCGGGACAGGGACCTGAAGCTTTCTTT.

The chain has TRBV7-6 and TRBJ2-7; 8 bases fit TRBD1. Germline loops: CDR1 SGHVS, CDR2 FNYEAQ. The J segment lost 1 base and the V segment lost 3 bases, leaving 8 bases of the junction unmatched. The CDR3 has 16 residues. The CDR3 region has the DNA TGTGCCAGCAGCTTCGGACAGGGAATCATATCCTACGAGCAGTACTTC. Amino acids: CASSFGQGIISYEQYF. Full variable domain (rest looked up from reference TRBV7-6 and TRBJ2-7): GAGVSQSPRYKVTKRGQDVALRCDPISGHVSLYWYRQALGQGPEFLTYFNYEAQQDKSGLPNDRFSAERPEGSISTLTIQRTEQRDSAMYRCASSFGQGIISYEQYFGPGTRLTVT.

The chain recombines TRBV5-1 with TRBJ2-1, with 10 bases aligning to TRBD2. The germline V gene encodes CDR1 SGHRS and CDR2 YFSETQ. The CDR3 runs to 14 residues. Trimming took 5 bases from V and 3 from J; bases not matched to a gene: 2. DNA of the CDR3: TGCGCCAGCAGGACTAGCGGGTACTACAATGAGCAGTTCTTC. Protein: CASRTSGYYNEQFF.

This chain joins TRBV30 and TRBJ1-1; perhaps TRBD1 as D (5 bases). The germline V and J ends were trimmed by 5 bases and 1 base, with 11 bases remaining between them. The germline gives CDR1 GTSNPN, CDR2 SVGIG (reference sequence). This CDR3 is built from 13 residues. CDR3 residues: CAWGQGTNTEAFF. The CDR3 DNA is TGTGCCTGGGGGCAGGGAACGAACACTGAAGCTTTCTTT.

The genes are TRBV6-1 and TRBJ2-3; D gene unclear. Trimming left V 3 bases short and J 3 bases short, with 4 bases between. Germline values: CDR1 MNHNS, CDR2 SASEGT. The CDR3 contains 12 residues. The CDR3 coding sequence is TGTGCCAGCAGTGATCATACAGATACGCAGTATTTT. Translated: CASSDHTDTQYF.

As concerns this clone: Germline is not matched at one junction end, which may reflect a read error. The chain combines TRBV5-1 with TRBJ2-1; tentative D call: TRBD2 (5 bases). The length of the CDR3 is 16 residues. Germline CDR1 is SGHRS and CDR2 is YFSETQ. This CDR3 is CASSHRTPGPTNELFF. CDR3 nucleotides: TGCGCCAGCAGTCATAGGACTCCGGGCCCCACCAATGAGCTGTTCTTC.

This chain uses TRBV7-3 with TRBJ1-1; possible D gene TRBD1, 5 bases. This CDR3 comprises 11 residues. In germline, CDR1 is SGHTA, CDR2 FQGTGA. V lost 8 bases to trimming and J lost 9 bases, with 13 bases between them. The CDR3, as DNA: TGTGCCAGCCAGCGCGGACATCAAGCTTTCTTT. Translating gives CASQRGHQAFF.